This T cell receptor beta chain is drawn from a study of human T cells and chemical hapten exposure. Study-wide results and caveats: Sensitizing with DPC caused no change in TCRs above 1 in 1000 frequency.

Stated time point: patch test 1, 2 weeks after DPC sensitization. Treatment in this sample: therapeutic diphenylcyclopropenone sensitization with weekly scalp DPC. The sample holds many counts of this clonotype. Its antigen is unknown. Original handling: Around 97,000 TCRs per sample was the median, with a range of 23,224 to 690,600. TCRdb reanalysed the RACE reads using MiXCR and keeps one entry per CDR3 protein. The V and J calls were not made by the authors but by TCRdb's processing. This sample has some 79,000 distinct CDR3 sequences; 7.5% to 9.5% occur once, and the top ten carry approximately 1.5%. The CDR3 loop spans 14 amino acids. V shed 4 bases and J shed 0 bases, with 10 bases lying between them. Looked up from germline, CDR1 is GTSNPN and CDR2 is SVGIG (reference sequence).

V usage is TRBV30 and J usage is TRBJ2-4; D is ambiguous. The sequences come from whole blood, collected in connection with sensitization to the hapten diphenylcyclopropenone (DPC). This clonotype originated in a woman aged 25 to 39 with alopecia areata. Some clones in this sample may be carry-over from other donors' samples. CDR3 DNA: TGTGCCTGGACTCCTCCGCTAGCCAAAAACATTCAGTACTTC. It yields the protein CAWTPPLAKNIQYF.